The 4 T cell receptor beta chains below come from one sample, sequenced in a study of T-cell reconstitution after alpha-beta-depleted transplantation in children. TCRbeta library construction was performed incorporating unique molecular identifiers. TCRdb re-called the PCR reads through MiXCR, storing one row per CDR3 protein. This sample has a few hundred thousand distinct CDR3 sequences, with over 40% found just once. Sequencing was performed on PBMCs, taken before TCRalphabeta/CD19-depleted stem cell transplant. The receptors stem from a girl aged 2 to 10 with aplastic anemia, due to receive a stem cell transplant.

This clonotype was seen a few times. CDR3 residues: CASSSRRWGDQPQHF. The CDR3 DNA reads TGTGCCAGCAGCTCAAGGCGGTGGGGAGATCAGCCCCAGCATTTT. The chain has TRBV5-6 and TRBJ1-5; D gene uncertain. The V end was cut by 3 bases, the J end by 5 bases, with 15 bases between. CDR1 and CDR2 (germline): SGHDT, YYEEEE. The CDR3 runs to 15 residues.

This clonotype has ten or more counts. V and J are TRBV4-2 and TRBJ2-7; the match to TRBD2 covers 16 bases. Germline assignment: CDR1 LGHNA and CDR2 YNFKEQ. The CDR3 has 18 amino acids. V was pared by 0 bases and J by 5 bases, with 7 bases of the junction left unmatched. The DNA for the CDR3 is TGTGCCAGCAGCCAAGAGGGACTAGCGGGAGGGCCGCATGACGAGCAGTACTTC. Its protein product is CASSQEGLAGGPHDEQYF.

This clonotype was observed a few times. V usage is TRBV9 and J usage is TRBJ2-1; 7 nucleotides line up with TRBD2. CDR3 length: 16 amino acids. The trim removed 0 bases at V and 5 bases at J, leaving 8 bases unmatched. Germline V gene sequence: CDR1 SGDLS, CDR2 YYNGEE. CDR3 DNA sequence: TGTGCCAGCAGCGTAGCGGTAGCGGGCCTCCACAATGAGCAGTTCTTC. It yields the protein CASSVAVAGLHNEQFF.

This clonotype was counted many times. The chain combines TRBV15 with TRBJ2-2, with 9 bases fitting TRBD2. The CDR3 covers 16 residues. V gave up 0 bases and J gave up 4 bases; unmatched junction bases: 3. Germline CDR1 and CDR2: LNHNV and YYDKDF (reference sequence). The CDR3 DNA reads TGTGCCACCAGCAGAGACCTAGCGGGAATCACCGGGGAGCTGTTTTTT. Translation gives CATSRDLAGITGELFF.